A selection of T cell receptor beta chains follows, all from one sample in a study of beta chain features in type 1 diabetes. TCRdb's copy holds only in-frame clones and misses some; the assay was immunoSEQ multiplex PCR. This table has around 70,000 clones, roughly 50% appearing once. The material sequenced was central memory CD4+ T cells from blood. The source is a young man with type 1 diabetes. The CDR3 runs from the conserved cysteine through the conserved F or W. The order of the fields is CDR3 length, V gene, D gene, clone size, J gene, CDR3 DNA, CDR3 protein. The D gene is left open where the match is weak. Where a row states a size, it is once, few, many or the class of an expanded clone; other rows omit it.

15	TRBV27	TRBD2	NA	TRBJ2-3	TGTGCCAGCAGTTCCCCTGGACTAGGGATAGATACGCAGTATTTT	CASSSPGLGIDTQYF
19	TRBV14	TRBD2	NA	TRBJ2-1	TGTGCCAGCAGCCTAAGGATCACTAGCGGGGGGGCTTTCTACAATGAGCAGTTCTTC	CASSLRITSGGAFYNEQFF
15	TRBV5-4	NA	NA	TRBJ1-1	TGTGCCAGCAGCAGCCCAGGGGCTAGGAACACTGAAGCTTTCTTT	CASSSPGARNTEAFF
15	TRBV11-2	TRBD2	NA	TRBJ2-1	TGTGCCAGCAGCTTAGACGGGGGGGCCTTCTTTTCGGAGTTCTTC	CASSLDGGAFFSEFF
12	TRBV11-1	NA	NA	TRBJ1-1	TGTGCCAGCAGCCCCCTCTACCCTGAAGCTTTCTTT	CASSPLYPEAFF
16	TRBV5-5	TRBD2	few	TRBJ2-2	TGTGCCAGCAGCTTCAGGGCTAGCGGAAGCACCGGGGAGCTGTTTTTT	CASSFRASGSTGELFF
13	TRBV30	NA	medium-sized	TRBJ2-3	TGTGCCTGGAGTGCTACAGGGACAGATACGCAGTATTTT	CAWSATGTDTQYF
15	TRBV10-3	TRBD2	NA	TRBJ2-3	TGTGCCATCAGTGATTTGCGGGAGGGCGTGTATACGCAGTATTTT	CAISDLREGVYTQYF
18	TRBV5-1	NA	few	TRBJ1-5	TGCGCCAGCAGCTTGTACCGTCGGGGGGCTGATAGCAATCAGCCCCAGCATTTT	CASSLYRRGADSNQPQHF
13	TRBV6-1	NA	NA	TRBJ2-7	TGTGCCAGCAGTGTAACAGGTTCCTACGAGCAGTACTTC	CASSVTGSYEQYF